This entry lists 2 T cell receptor beta chains sequenced from one sample in a study of blood T cells in healthy people across ages. Using a J-beta primer mix together with a sample-barcoded 5' primer, a second PCR was run for roughly 6 to 11 cycles. TCRdb re-called the 5' RACE reads through MiXCR, storing one row per CDR3 protein. The sample has fewer than 900,000 distinct CDR3 sequences; approximately 43% are singletons. Sequenced input: blood. The receptors come from a woman aged 55-70 years in good health.

The chain uses TRBV29-1 and TRBJ2-1; 7 bases align to TRBD1. CDR3 length equals 15 residues. Germline values: CDR1 SQVTM, CDR2 ANQGSEA. The V and J ends lost 1 base and 4 bases, in that order; junction bases with no gene match: 7. The CDR3 coding sequence is TGCAGCGTTGAAGTATGGGACAGCCAGTACAATGAGCAGTTCTTC. The encoded protein is CSVEVWDSQYNEQFF.

The chain joins TRBV3-1 to TRBJ2-5; D might be TRBD1 (6 bases). V lost 0 bases, J lost 13 bases, and 18 bases lay in between. The CDR3 is made up of 14 amino acids. In germline, CDR1 is LGHDT, CDR2 YNNKEL (reference sequence). This CDR3 is CASSQEGTPYERYF. Here the CDR3 DNA reads TGTGCCAGCAGCCAAGAAGGGACACCCTACGAGCGGTACTTC.